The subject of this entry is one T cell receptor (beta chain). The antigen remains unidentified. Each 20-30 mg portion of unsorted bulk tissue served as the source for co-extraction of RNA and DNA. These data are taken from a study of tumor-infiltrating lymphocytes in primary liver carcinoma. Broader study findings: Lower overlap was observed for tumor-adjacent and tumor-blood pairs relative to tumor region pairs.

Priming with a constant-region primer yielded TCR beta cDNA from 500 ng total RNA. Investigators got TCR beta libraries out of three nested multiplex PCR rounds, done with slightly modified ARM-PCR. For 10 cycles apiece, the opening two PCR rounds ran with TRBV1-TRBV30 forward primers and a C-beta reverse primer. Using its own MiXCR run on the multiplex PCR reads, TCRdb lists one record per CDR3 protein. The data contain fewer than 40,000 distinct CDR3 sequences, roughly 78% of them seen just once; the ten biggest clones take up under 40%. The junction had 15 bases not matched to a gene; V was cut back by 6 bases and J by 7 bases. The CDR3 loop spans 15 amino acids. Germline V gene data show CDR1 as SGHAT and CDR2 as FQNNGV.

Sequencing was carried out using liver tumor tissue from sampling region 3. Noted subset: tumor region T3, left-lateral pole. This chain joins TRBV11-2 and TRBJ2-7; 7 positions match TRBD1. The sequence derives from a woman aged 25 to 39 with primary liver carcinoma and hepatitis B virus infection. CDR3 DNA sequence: TGTGCCAGCAGTTGCACCTCACAGGGGACCGGGGAGCAGTACTTC. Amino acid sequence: CASSCTSQGTGEQYF.